Listed here is a single T cell receptor (beta chain). This record belongs to a study of control samples from healthy donors and cancer patients. Generated by immunoSEQ multiplex PCR, the TCRdb table keeps only in-frame clones and is missing some. This sample has around 51,000 clones, with 80% found just once. The sequence was collected from a man aged 70-80 years in good health. Sequencing input: blood.

This CDR3 is CASSISRAGEAFF. The CDR3 DNA reads as TGTGCCAGCAGCATTAGCAGGGCCGGTGAAGCTTTCTTT. This sequence joins TRBV7-2 and TRBJ1-1; D might be TRBD1 (5 bases). The ends were cut back, 5 bases at V and 7 bases at J, with 14 bases in the middle. In germline, CDR1 is SGHTA, CDR2 FQGNSA. This CDR3 has 13 amino acids.